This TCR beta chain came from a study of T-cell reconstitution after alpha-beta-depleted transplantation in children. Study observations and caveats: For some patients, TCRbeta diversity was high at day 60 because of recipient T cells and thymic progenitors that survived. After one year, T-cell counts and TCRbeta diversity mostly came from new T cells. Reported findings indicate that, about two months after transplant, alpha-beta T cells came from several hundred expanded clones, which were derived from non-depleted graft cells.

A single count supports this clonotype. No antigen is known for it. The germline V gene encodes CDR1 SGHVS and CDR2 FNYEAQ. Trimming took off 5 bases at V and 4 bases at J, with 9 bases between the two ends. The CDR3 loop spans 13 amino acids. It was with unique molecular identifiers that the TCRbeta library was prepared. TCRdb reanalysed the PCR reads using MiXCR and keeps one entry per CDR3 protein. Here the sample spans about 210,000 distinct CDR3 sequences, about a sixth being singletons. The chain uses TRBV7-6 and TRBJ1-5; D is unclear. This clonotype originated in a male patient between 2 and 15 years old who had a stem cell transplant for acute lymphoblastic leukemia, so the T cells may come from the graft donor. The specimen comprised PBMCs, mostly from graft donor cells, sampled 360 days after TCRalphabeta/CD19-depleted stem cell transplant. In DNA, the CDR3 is TGTGCCAGCAGCGAGCGGGAAAATCAGCCCCAGCATTTT. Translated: CASSERENQPQHF.